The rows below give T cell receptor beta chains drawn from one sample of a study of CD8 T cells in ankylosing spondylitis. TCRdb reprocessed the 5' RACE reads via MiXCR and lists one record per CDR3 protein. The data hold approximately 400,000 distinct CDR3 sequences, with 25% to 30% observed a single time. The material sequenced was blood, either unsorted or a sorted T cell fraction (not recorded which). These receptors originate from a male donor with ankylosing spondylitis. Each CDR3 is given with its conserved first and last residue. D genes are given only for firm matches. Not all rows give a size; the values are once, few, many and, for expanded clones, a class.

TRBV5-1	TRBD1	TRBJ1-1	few	TGCGCCAGCAGCTTGGTAGGACAGGGGGACACTGAAGCTTTCTTT	CASSLVGQGDTEAFF
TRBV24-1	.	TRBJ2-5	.	TGTGCCACCAGTGATACTCGGGGCTTTAAAGAGACCCAGTACTTC	CATSDTRGFKETQYF
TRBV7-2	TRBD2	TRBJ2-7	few	TGTGCCAGCAGCTTAGAAGCGGGAGGGGCCTACGAGCAGTACTTC	CASSLEAGGAYEQYF
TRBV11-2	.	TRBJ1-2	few	TGTGCCAGCAGCTTAGGTCGACTCCTGGGGGGCTACACCTTC	CASSLGRLLGGYTF
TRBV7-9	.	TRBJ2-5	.	TGTGCCAGCAGCTTAGGGTCGTATCAAGAGACCCAGTACTTC	CASSLGSYQETQYF
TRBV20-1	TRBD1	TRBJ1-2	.	TGCAGTGCTAGAGATGACAGGGGAGAGGGCTACACCTTC	CSARDDRGEGYTF
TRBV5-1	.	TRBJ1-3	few	TGCGCCAGCAGCGGGGCCAACTCTGGAAACACCATATATTTT	CASSGANSGNTIYF
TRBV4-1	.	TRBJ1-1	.	TGCGCCAGCAGCCATGTGGGGGGGACTGAAGCTTTCTTT	CASSHVGGTEAFF
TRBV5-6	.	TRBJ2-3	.	TGTGCCAGCAGCCTGTATATGGGGGATACGCAGTATTTT	CASSLYMGDTQYF
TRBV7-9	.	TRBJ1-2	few	TGTGCCAGCAGCCCCCTGACAGGTCGATACACCTTC	CASSPLTGRYTF
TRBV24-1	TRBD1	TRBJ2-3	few	TGTGCCACCAGCCCGGGACAGGGCCCAGATACGCAGTATTTT	CATSPGQGPDTQYF
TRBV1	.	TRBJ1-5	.	TGCACCAGCAGGTCAATGAGGGGAAGCAATCAGCCCCAGCATTTT	CTSRSMRGSNQPQHF